The rows below give T cell receptor beta chains drawn from one sample of a study of Ad26.COV2.S vaccination and SARS-CoV-2 variants. The table came from immunoSEQ multiplex PCR; TCRdb's copy has only in-frame clones and leaves some out. The repertoire holds some 480,000 clones, with around 85% as singletons. This specimen was peripheral blood, taken in a trial of Ad26.COV2.S vaccine versus placebo. Receptors were obtained from a person between 18 and 60 years old who received the Ad26.COV2.S COVID-19 vaccine or a placebo. The CDR3 runs from the conserved cysteine through the conserved F or W. The D gene is left open where the match is weak. Only part of the rows carry a size: once, few, many, or a class if the clone is expanded.

>TRBD2|TRBJ2-1|TRBV28|NA
CASSFFFGLAGGGVSYNEQFF
TGTGCCAGCAGTTTTTTTTTCGGACTAGCGGGAGGCGGGGTCTCCTACAATGAGCAGTTCTTC
>TRBD1|TRBJ2-7|TRBV9|NA
CASSQLQGAIYF
TGTGCCAGCAGCCAGCTACAGGGGGCGATTTACTTC
>TRBD2|TRBJ2-2|TRBV6-6|NA
CASSSRTSASGELFF
TGTGCCAGCAGTTCCCGGACTAGCGCTTCCGGGGAGCTGTTTTTT
>NA|TRBJ2-6|TRBV2|NA
CASNQDASSGANVLTF
TGTGCCAGCAATCAGGATGCGAGCTCTGGGGCCAACGTCCTGACTTTC
>TRBD1|TRBJ2-7|TRBV9|NA
CASSPTGVGNEQYF
TGTGCCAGCAGCCCGACAGGGGTCGGAAACGAGCAGTACTTC
>NA|TRBJ2-5|TRBV5-1|NA
CASSLLGQETQYF
TGCGCCAGCAGCTTGTTAGGCCAAGAGACCCAGTACTTC
>NA|TRBJ1-5|TRBV5-4|NA
CAYAGQANQPQHF
TGTGCCTACGCGGGTCAGGCCAATCAGCCCCAGCATTTT
>TRBD2|TRBJ2-3|TRBV7-2|NA
CASSLAGVSDTQYF
TGTGCCAGCAGCCTAGCGGGAGTCTCAGATACGCAGTATTTT
>NA|TRBJ2-3|TRBV21-1|NA
CASSPSRDTLGLEDTDTQYF
TGTGCCAGCAGCCCTTCCCGGGACACCCTCGGTTTGGAGGACACAGATACGCAGTATTTT
>NA|TRBJ2-4|TRBV6-1|NA
CASSELGELAKNIQYF
TGTGCCAGCAGTGAATTGGGGGAATTAGCCAAAAACATTCAGTACTTC
>TRBD1|TRBJ2-3|TRBV19|once
CASSYRGQADTQYF
TGTGCCAGTAGCTACAGGGGGCAGGCAGATACGCAGTATTTT
>TRBD2|TRBJ2-5|TRBV7-2|NA
CASSHPVGLAGEETQYF
TGTGCCAGCAGCCATCCCGTGGGGCTAGCGGGAGAAGAGACCCAGTACTTC
>NA|TRBJ2-7|TRBV4-3|NA
CASSQDFSATQEQYF
TGCGCCAGCAGCCAAGATTTCTCGGCTACCCAGGAGCAGTACTTC
>TRBD1|TRBJ2-3|TRBV5-4|NA
CASSPRQGSGTQYF
TGTGCCAGCAGCCCGCGACAGGGGTCGGGCACGCAGTATTTT